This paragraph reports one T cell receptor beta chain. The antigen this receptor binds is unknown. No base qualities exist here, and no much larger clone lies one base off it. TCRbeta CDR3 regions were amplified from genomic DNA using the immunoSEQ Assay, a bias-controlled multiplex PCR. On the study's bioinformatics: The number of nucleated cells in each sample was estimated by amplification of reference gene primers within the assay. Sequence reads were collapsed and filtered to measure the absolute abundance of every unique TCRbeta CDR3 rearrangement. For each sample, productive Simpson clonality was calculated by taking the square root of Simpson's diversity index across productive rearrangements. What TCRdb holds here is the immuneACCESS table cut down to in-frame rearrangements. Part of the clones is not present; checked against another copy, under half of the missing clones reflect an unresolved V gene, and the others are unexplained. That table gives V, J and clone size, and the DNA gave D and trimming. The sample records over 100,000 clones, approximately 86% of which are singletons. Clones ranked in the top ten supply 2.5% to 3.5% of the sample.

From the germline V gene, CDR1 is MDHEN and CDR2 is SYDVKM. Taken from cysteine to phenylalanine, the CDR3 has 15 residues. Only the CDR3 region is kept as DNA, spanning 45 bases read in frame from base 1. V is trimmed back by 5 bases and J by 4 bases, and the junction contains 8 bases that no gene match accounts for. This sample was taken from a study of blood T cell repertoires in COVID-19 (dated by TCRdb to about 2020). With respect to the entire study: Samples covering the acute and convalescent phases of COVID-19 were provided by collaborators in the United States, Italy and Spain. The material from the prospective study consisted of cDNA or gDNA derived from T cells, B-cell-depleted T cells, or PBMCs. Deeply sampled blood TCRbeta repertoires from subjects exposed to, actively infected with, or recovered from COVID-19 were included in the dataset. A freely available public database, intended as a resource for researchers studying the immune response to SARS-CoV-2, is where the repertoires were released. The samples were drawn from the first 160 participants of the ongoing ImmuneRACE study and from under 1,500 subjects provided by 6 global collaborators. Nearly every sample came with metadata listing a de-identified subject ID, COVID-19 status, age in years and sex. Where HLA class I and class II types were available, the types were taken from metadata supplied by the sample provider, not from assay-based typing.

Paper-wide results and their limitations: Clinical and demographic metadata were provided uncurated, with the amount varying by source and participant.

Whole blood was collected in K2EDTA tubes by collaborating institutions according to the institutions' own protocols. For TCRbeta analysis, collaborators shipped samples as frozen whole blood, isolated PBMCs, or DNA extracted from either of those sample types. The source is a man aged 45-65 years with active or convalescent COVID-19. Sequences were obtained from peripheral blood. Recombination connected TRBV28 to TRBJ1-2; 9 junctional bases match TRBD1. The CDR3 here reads CASSDEGQGLYGYTF. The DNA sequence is TGTGCCAGCAGTGATGAGGGACAGGGCCTCTATGGCTACACCTTC.